This T cell receptor (beta chain) was obtained from a study of control samples from healthy donors and cancer patients. Some clones are missing from TCRdb's copy, which holds only in-frame ones; the method was immunoSEQ multiplex PCR. The table has some 130,000 clones, 75% to 95% seen once. Trimming removed 4 bases at V and 5 bases at J, with 9 bases between. This CDR3 is built from 14 residues. Looked up from germline, CDR1 is MNHEY and CDR2 is SMNVEV (reference sequence). Sample: blood. This clonotype originated in a man younger than 35 in good health. J is TRBJ1-6 and V is TRBV27, with no clear D. CDR3 sequence reads: CASSSPTDNSPLHF. CDR3 DNA sequence: TGTGCCAGCAGTTCTCCGACTGATAATTCACCCCTCCACTTT.